This T cell receptor beta chain came from a study of CD8 T cells in Susac syndrome. In its sample, this clonotype was seen once. With random hexamers, roughly 0.45 to 1 ug RNA was reverse transcribed. TCRdb re-called the immunoSEQ multiplex PCR reads with MiXCR, one entry per CDR3 protein. The sample carries about 300,000 distinct CDR3 sequences, approximately 90% recorded once. Relapsing-remitting disease, either stable or active, was present in the treatment-naive patients who were the multiple sclerosis controls. Negative isolation yielded the CD8+ and CD4+ T cells, while FACS enriched the TEMRA cells. V gave up 3 bases and J gave up 7 bases; unmatched junction bases: 9. The CDR3 extends over 15 amino acids. Looked up from germline, CDR1 is DFQATT and CDR2 is SNEGSKA (reference sequence).

Sequenced input: CD8+ T cells from PBMCs. The V gene is TRBV20-1, the J gene TRBJ2-1, with 10 positions matching TRBD2. The source is a human donor with multiple sclerosis. The CDR3 here is CSARDAGLARNEQFF. CDR3 sequence (DNA): TGCAGTGCTAGGGACGCGGGACTAGCGCGGAATGAGCAGTTCTTC.